These 9 T cell receptor beta chains originate from one sample sequenced in a study of technical replicates of blood from a few donors. Libraries were prepared by immunoSEQ multiplex PCR; TCRdb keeps only in-frame clonotypes and omits some of them. Of approximately 68,000 clones listed, about 97% are singletons. Sequencing was performed on T cells isolated from PBMCs. These receptors were taken from a human donor in good health.

The chain recombines TRBV5-1 with TRBJ2-2; TRBD2 matches 10 bases. CDR3 length: 19 amino acids. The J segment lost 4 bases and the V segment lost 0 bases, leaving 12 bases of the junction unmatched. Germline CDR1 reads SGHRS; CDR2 reads YFSETQ. CDR3 coding DNA: TGCGCCAGCAGCTTGGCCCGGCTAGCGGGAGAGGGAGGCACCGGGGAGCTGTTTTTT. Protein product: CASSLARLAGEGGTGELFF.

The V and J genes are TRBV9 and TRBJ1-5, with D possibly being TRBD1 (5 bases). Trimming removed 3 bases at V and 5 bases at J, with 15 bases between. Germline CDR1 SGDLS, CDR2 YYNGEE. This CDR3 has 15 amino acids. The CDR3 DNA follows: TGTGCCAGCAGCGACGGACGGATACAGGATCAGCCCCAGCATTTT. This gives the protein CASSDGRIQDQPQHF.

The gene calls are TRBV19 and TRBJ2-3, with 13 nucleotides matching TRBD2. Germline assignment: CDR1 LNHDA and CDR2 SQIVND (reference sequence). The CDR3 covers 15 residues. With 5 bases clipped from V and 4 bases from J, the junction kept 3 bases outside the gene matches. In DNA, the CDR3 is TGTGCCAGTAGTGAAACTAGCGGGAGGGCAGATACGCAGTATTTT. Translating gives CASSETSGRADTQYF. Drawing the rest from reference TRBV19 and TRBJ2-3, the complete variable domain is DGGITQSPKYLFRKEGQNVTLSCEQNLNHDAMYWYRQDPGQGLRLIYYSQIVNDFQKGDIAEGYSVSREKKESFPLTVTSAQKNPTAFYLCASSETSGRADTQYFGPGTRLTVL.

V is TRBV21-1 and J is TRBJ2-6; the DNA was not used to check the table's D call, TRBD1. TRBV21-1 is termed a pseudogene. CDR3 length: 16 amino acids. The CDR3 sequence is CASTQTGSSGANVLTF. CDR3 nucleotides: TGTGCCAGCACCCAAACAGGAAGTTCTGGGGCCAACGTCCTGACTTTC.

The chain has TRBV30 and TRBJ2-7; D possibly corresponds to TRBD2 (6 bases). The CDR3 has 14 amino acids. CDR1 is GTSNPN, CDR2 SVGIG, per germline (reference sequence). V lost 1 base, J lost 4 bases, and 14 bases lay in between. CDR3 sequence: CAWSADRGFYEQYF. CDR3 DNA sequence: TGTGCCTGGAGTGCAGATCGGGGGTTTTACGAGCAGTACTTC.

The J gene is TRBJ1-2, the V gene TRBV28, with D maybe TRBD1 (5 bases). CDR1 and CDR2 (germline): MDHEN, SYDVKM. V lost 3 bases, J lost 7 bases, and 15 bases lay in between. The CDR3 loop spans 14 amino acids. CDR3 in DNA: TGTGCCAGCAGTTTCGGACATGGGATGATTGGCTACACCTTC. It translates to CASSFGHGMIGYTF.

In DNA form, the CDR3 reads TGTGCCAGCAGGGGCGGACAGGATCCTAACTATGGCTACACCTTC. As protein: CASRGGQDPNYGYTF. The V call is TRBV28, the J call TRBJ1-2; 7 bases match TRBD1. The CDR3 loop spans 15 amino acids. Germline V gene data show CDR1 as MDHEN and CDR2 as SYDVKM. V trimming: 6 bases; J trimming: 0 bases; junction bases outside the gene matches: 7.

This chain links TRBV27 with TRBJ2-7; D not resolved. From germline, CDR1 is MNHEY and CDR2 SMNVEV (reference sequence). With 3 bases removed from V and 7 bases from J, the gap between germline ends came to 10 bases. CDR3 length: 12 residues. The CDR3 nucleotides are TGTGCCAGCAGTTTCGACTCCAGAGAGCAGTACTTC. Translated, it gives CASSFDSREQYF.

In nucleotides, the CDR3 is TGTGCCAGCAACGGTCCCTATGGCTACACCTTC. Its protein product is CASNGPYGYTF. The J gene is TRBJ1-2, the V gene TRBV27; D is uncertain. This CDR3 has 11 amino acids. Germline V gene sequence: CDR1 MNHEY, CDR2 SMNVEV (reference sequence). Trimming removed 7 bases at V and 4 bases at J, with 7 bases between.